This TCR beta chain is drawn from a study of PD-1 blockade in classical Hodgkin lymphoma. Generated by immunoSEQ multiplex PCR, the TCRdb table keeps only in-frame clones and is missing some. The table shows around 65,000 clones, with roughly 88% occurring only once. Every patient had relapsed following autologous stem cell transplantation, and cohorts differed in brentuximab vedotin exposure. V was pared by 5 bases and J by 6 bases, with 11 bases between. Per germline, CDR1 MNHEY and CDR2 SMNVEV (reference sequence). The CDR3 length is 13 residues. This TCR was recovered from a human donor with classical Hodgkin lymphoma. The source material was peripheral blood mononuclear cells (PBMCs), sampled at baseline. This chain connects TRBV27 to TRBJ2-1; possibly TRBD1 for D (6 bases). The CDR3, as DNA: TGTGCCAGCAGTCGCACAGGGTCCAATGAGCAGTTCTTC. The encoded protein is CASSRTGSNEQFF.